The T cell receptor beta chain under discussion was sequenced for a study of blood T cell repertoires in COVID-19. Overall study: The United States, Italy and Spain supplied acute and convalescent COVID-19 samples.

Enrolled through a virtual design, the participants were between roughly 18 and 100 years of age and came from around 25 US areas. The data were produced by immunoSEQ multiplex PCR, yet TCRdb's version contains in-frame clones alone and is incomplete. The repertoire holds about 380,000 clones, with more than 75% as singletons. Trimming took off 3 bases at V and 1 base at J, with 11 bases between the two ends. The CDR3 loop spans 14 amino acids. Germline V gene data show CDR1 as SGHNT and CDR2 as YYREEE (reference sequence). The chain couples TRBV5-4 to TRBJ2-7, with D possibly being TRBD2 (6 bases). Sequences were obtained from PBMCs or T cells enriched from blood (not recorded which). This TCR came from a young woman who had recovered from COVID-19. In DNA form, the CDR3 reads TGTGCCAGCAGCTGGGATAGCGGATCCTACGAGCAGTACTTC. Encoded protein: CASSWDSGSYEQYF.